These 5 T cell receptor beta chains originate from one sample sequenced in a study of shared T cell receptors in the human thymus. Some clones are missing from TCRdb's copy, which holds only in-frame ones; the method was immunoSEQ multiplex PCR. The sample has roughly 660,000 clones, more than 75% seen once; the top ten hold approximately 0.011%. The data were also submitted as part of a second study, on human thymus T cells.

The sample consisted of thymocytes. The receptor set was obtained from a boy younger than two with a congenital heart defect.

The J gene is TRBJ2-7, the V gene TRBV19; TRBD1 matches 9 bases. This CDR3 spans 15 amino acids. Germline-derived CDR1 and CDR2 are LNHDA and SQIVND (reference sequence). V was pared by 9 bases and J by 3 bases, with 12 bases of the junction left unmatched. CDR3 coding DNA: TGTGCCAGGAGGCTCCAACGGGACAGGGACTACGAGCAGTACTTC. Its protein is CARRLQRDRDYEQYF.

The chain has TRBV27 and TRBJ1-1; D gene unclear. V was pared by 4 bases and J by 4 bases, with 13 bases between. The germline gives CDR1 MNHEY, CDR2 SMNVEV (reference sequence). The CDR3 totals 14 residues. The CDR3, as DNA: TGTGCCAGCAGTTCCGCCCGAGGGTTCACTGAAGCTTTCTTT. This sequence encodes CASSSARGFTEAFF.

The J gene is TRBJ2-5, the V gene TRBV10-1; D is possibly TRBD1 (6 bases). From germline, CDR1 is WNHNN and CDR2 SYGVQD (reference sequence). The V end was cut by 8 bases, the J end by 4 bases, with 17 bases between. The CDR3 runs to 14 residues. The CDR3 nucleotides read TGCGCCAGCCGGTCCGGACAGAAGGGAGAGACCCAGTACTTC. As protein: CASRSGQKGETQYF.

V is TRBV9 and J is TRBJ2-7; weak D call: TRBD2 (6 bases). With 0 bases removed from V and 3 bases from J, the gap between germline ends came to 19 bases. The CDR3 sequence is 17 residues long. The germline V gene encodes CDR1 SGDLS and CDR2 YYNGEE. CDR3 nucleotide sequence: TGTGCCAGCAGCGTAGGGATCAGCGGAGGGACCCTCTACGAGCAGTACTTC. Amino acid sequence: CASSVGISGGTLYEQYF.

CDR3 loop: CASSRGTGNTEAFF. CDR3 in DNA: TGTGCCAGCAGCCGAGGGACAGGGAACACTGAAGCTTTCTTT. J is TRBJ1-1 and V is TRBV7-9, with 8 bases identical to TRBD1. Losses at the gene ends were 5 bases for V and 1 base for J; bases not matched to a gene: 3. Germline CDR1 SEHNR, CDR2 FQNEAQ (reference sequence). This CDR3 spans 14 amino acids.